This T cell receptor beta chain was captured by sequencing in a study of immune evolution from preneoplasia to lung adenocarcinoma. Data came from immunoSEQ multiplex PCR; TCRdb stores just in-frame clones and leaves some out. The sample holds about 12,000 clones, approximately 81% seen once. Premalignant or tumor cells were enriched by macro-dissection after pathologic assessment. The CDR3 length is 15 residues. The V gene lost 7 bases and the J gene lost 0 bases, with 16 bases spanning the gap. CDR1 is SGHNT, CDR2 YYREEE, per germline (reference sequence). Remarks on this clone: Its antigen is still unknown.

The study, taken as a whole, reports: From normal lung to invasive adenocarcinoma, top clone frequencies appeared to decrease. Highest clonality occurred in KRAS-mutant, not EGFR-mutant or double wild-type, nodules. Later-stage lesions appeared to have more T cells, more diversity, less clonality.

The specimen sequenced was FFPE tissue from an adenomatous hyperplasia lung lesion. Subset in this sample: atypical adenomatous hyperplasia (AAH), lung preneoplasia. The V gene is TRBV5-4, the J gene TRBJ1-1; D may be TRBD1 (5 bases). The sequence was collected from a person between 45 and 75 years old with lung adenocarcinoma. The CDR3 DNA sequence: TGTGCCAGCGCACGACAGACCAATATGAACACTGAAGCTTTCTTT. Translating it yields CASARQTNMNTEAFF.